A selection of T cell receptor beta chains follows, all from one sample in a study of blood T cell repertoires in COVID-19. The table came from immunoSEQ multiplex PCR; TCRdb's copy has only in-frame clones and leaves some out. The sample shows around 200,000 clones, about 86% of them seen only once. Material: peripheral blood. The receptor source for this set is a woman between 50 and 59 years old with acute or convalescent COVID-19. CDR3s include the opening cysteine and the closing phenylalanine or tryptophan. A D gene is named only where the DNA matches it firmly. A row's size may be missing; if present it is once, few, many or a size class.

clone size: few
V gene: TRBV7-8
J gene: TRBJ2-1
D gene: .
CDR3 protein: CASSDPRSSYNEQFF
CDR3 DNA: TGTGCCAGCAGCGACCCTAGGAGCTCCTACAATGAGCAGTTCTTC

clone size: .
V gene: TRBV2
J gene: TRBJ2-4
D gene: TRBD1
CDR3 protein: CASRWTGGDGNIQYF
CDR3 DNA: TGTGCCAGCAGGTGGACAGGGGGCGATGGGAACATTCAGTACTTC

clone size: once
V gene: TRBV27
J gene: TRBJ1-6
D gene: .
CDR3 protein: CASSLVDSQNSPLHF
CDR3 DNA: TGTGCCAGCAGTTTAGTGGACAGCCAGAATTCACCCCTCCACTTT

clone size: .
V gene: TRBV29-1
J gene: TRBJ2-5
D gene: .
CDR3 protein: CSVEVRTGLGKTQYF
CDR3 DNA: TGCAGCGTTGAAGTACGAACAGGGTTGGGGAAGACCCAGTACTTC

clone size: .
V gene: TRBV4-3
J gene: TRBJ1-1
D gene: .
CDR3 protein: CASSQAGQGTEAFF
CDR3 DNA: TGCGCCAGCAGCCAAGCAGGGCAGGGCACTGAAGCTTTCTTT

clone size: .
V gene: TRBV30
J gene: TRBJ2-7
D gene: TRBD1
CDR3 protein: CAWSVEGAPSLYEQYF
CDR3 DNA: TGTGCCTGGAGTGTAGAGGGGGCCCCTAGTTTATACGAGCAGTACTTC

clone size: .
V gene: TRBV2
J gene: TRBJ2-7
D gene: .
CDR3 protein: CASSAQLESAYEQYF
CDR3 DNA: TGTGCCAGCAGCGCTCAACTAGAGAGCGCCTACGAGCAGTACTTC

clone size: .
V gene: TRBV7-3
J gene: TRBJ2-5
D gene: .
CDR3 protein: CASSPGGAGVETQYF
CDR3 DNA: TGTGCCAGCAGTCCAGGCGGGGCGGGTGTAGAGACCCAGTACTTC

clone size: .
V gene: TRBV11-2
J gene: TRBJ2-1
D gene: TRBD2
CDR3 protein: CASSLGGTSDEQFF
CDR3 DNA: TGTGCCAGCAGCTTAGGAGGGACTAGCGATGAGCAGTTCTTC

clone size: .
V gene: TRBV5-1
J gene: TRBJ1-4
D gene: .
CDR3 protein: CASSLGAGPSGKLFF
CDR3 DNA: TGCGCCAGCAGCTTGGGGGCTGGTCCAAGTGGAAAACTGTTTTTT

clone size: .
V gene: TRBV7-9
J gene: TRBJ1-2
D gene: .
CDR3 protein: CASSSSGAGGYTF
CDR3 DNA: TGTGCCAGCAGTTCCTCAGGGGCCGGAGGCTACACCTTC

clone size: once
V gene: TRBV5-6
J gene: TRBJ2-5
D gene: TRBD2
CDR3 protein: CASRMGDYKGETQYF
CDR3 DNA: TGTGCCAGCAGGATGGGGGACTATAAGGGGGAGACCCAGTACTTC

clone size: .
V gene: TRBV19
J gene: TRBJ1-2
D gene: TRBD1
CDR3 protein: CASSIMGTGLRYGYTF
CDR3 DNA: TGTGCCAGTAGTATCATGGGGACAGGGTTAAGATATGGCTACACCTTC

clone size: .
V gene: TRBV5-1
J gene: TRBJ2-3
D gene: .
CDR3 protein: CASSLGFTGGDTQYF
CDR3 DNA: TGCGCCAGCAGCTTGGGCTTTACCGGAGGAGATACGCAGTATTTT

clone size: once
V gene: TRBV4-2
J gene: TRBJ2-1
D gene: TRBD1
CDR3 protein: CASSQARQGNEQFF
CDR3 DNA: TGTGCCAGCAGCCAAGCTAGACAGGGTAATGAGCAGTTCTTC

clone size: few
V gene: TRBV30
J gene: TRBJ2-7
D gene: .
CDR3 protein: CAWSLTTGYEQYF
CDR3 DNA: TGTGCCTGGAGCTTAACCACGGGCTACGAGCAGTACTTC

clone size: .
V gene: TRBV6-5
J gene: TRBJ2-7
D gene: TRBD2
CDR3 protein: CASSYGTTYEQYF
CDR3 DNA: TGTGCCAGCAGTTACGGGACTACCTACGAGCAGTACTTC

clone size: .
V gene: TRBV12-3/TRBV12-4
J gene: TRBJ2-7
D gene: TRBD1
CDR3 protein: CASRRTGEEQYF
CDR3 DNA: TGTGCCAGCAGACGGACAGGAGAGGAGCAGTACTTC

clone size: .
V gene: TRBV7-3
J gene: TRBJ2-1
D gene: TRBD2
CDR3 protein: CASSPFLAGGLDEQFF
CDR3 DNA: TGTGCCAGCAGCCCATTCCTAGCGGGGGGCTTGGATGAGCAGTTCTTC

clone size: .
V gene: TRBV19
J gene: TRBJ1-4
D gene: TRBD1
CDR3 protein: CASSWTGGTNEKLFF
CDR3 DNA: TGTGCCAGTAGCTGGACAGGGGGAACTAATGAAAAACTGTTTTTT

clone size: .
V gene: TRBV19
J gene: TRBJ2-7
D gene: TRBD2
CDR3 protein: CASSILAGAYEQYF
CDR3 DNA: TGTGCCAGTAGTATATTAGCGGGAGCCTACGAGCAGTACTTC

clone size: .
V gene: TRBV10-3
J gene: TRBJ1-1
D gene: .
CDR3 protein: CAISESFRHFGGDTEAFF
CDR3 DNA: TGTGCCATCAGTGAGTCGTTTCGCCATTTCGGCGGGGACACTGAAGCTTTCTTT

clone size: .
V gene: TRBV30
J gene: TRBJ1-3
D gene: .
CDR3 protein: CAWSLLPNTIYF
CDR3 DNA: TGTGCCTGGAGTCTTCTCCCAAACACCATATATTTT

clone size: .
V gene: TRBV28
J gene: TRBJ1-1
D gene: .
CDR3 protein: CASSPSRGRYTEAFF
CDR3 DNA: TGTGCCAGCAGCCCGTCACGGGGGAGGTACACTGAAGCTTTCTTT

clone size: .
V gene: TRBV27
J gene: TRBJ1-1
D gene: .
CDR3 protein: CASSLGTVALNTEAFF
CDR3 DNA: TGTGCCAGCAGCCTGGGGACTGTCGCCTTGAACACTGAAGCTTTCTTT

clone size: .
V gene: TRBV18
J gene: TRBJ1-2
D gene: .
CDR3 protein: CASSAAGARGYTF
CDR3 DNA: TGTGCCAGCTCGGCCGCGGGGGCGCGAGGCTACACCTTC

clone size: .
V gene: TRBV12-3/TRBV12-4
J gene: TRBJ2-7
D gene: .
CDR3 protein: CASSPGYYEQYF
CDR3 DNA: TGTGCCAGCAGTCCCGGGTACTACGAGCAGTACTTC

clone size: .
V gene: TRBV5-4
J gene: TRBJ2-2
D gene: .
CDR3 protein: CASTPRAGLGELFF
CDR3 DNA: TGTGCCAGCACCCCGCGGGCAGGTCTAGGGGAGCTGTTTTTT

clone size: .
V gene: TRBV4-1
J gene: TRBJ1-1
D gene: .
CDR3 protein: CASSPREGGTEAFF
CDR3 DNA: TGCGCCAGCAGCCCTAGGGAGGGGGGCACTGAAGCTTTCTTT

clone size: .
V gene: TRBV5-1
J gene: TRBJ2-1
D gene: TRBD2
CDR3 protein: CASSFRLAGGPLSYNEQFF
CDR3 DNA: TGCGCCAGCAGCTTTAGACTAGCGGGAGGCCCCCTCTCCTACAATGAGCAGTTCTTC

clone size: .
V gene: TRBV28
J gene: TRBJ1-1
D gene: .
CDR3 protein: CASSLQENTEAFF
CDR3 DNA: TGTGCCAGCAGTTTACAGGAGAACACTGAAGCTTTCTTT

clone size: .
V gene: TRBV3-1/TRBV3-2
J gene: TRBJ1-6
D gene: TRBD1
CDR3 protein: CASTAGGGDNSPLHF
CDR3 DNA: TGTGCCAGCACCGCAGGGGGCGGCGATAATTCACCCCTCCACTTT

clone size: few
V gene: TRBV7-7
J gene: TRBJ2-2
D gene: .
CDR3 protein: CASSGASTGELFF
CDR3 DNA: TGTGCCAGCAGCGGGGCGAGCACCGGGGAGCTGTTTTTT

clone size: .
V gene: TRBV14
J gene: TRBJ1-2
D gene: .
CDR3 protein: CASSQERVVGAGYTF
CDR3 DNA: TGTGCCAGCAGCCAAGAACGGGTGGTAGGGGCCGGCTACACCTTC

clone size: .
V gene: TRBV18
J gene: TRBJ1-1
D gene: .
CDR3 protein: CASSETGSPVTEAFF
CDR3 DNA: TGTGCCAGCTCCGAAACCGGTTCCCCGGTCACTGAAGCTTTCTTT

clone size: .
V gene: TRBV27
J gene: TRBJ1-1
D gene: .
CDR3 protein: CASSPFEGRYKAFF
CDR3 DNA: TGTGCCAGCAGTCCATTTGAGGGCAGGTACAAAGCTTTCTTT

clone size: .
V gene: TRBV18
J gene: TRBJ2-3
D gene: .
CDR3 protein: CASSPNRNRGGTDTQYF
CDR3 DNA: TGTGCCAGCTCACCGAACAGGAATCGCGGAGGCACAGATACGCAGTATTTT

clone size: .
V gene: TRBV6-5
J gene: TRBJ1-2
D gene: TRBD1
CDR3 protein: CASSYRDRPNYGYTF
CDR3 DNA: TGTGCCAGCAGTTACCGGGACAGACCAAACTATGGCTACACCTTC

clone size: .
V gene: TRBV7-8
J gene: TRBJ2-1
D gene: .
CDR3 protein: CASSLEGTGYNEQFF
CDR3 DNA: TGTGCCAGCAGCTTAGAGGGGACTGGCTACAATGAGCAGTTCTTC

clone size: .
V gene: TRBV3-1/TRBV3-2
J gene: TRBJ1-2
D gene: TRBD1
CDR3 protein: CASSQGQGSGYTF
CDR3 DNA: TGTGCCAGCAGCCAGGGACAGGGGAGTGGCTACACCTTC

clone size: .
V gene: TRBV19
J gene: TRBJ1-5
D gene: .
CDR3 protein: CASSTQANQPQHF
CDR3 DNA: TGTGCCAGTAGTACCCAGGCGAATCAGCCCCAGCATTTT

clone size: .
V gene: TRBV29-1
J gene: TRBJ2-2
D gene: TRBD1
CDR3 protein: CSVEQGANTGELFF
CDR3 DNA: TGCAGCGTTGAGCAGGGGGCGAACACCGGGGAGCTGTTTTTT

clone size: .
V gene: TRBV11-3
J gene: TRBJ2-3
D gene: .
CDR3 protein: CASSLVDTDTQYF
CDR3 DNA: TGTGCCAGCAGCTTAGTAGACACAGATACGCAGTATTTT

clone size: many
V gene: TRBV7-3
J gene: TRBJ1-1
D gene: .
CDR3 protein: CASSLRRAGEAFF
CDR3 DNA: TGTGCCAGCAGCTTACGCAGGGCCGGGGAAGCTTTCTTT

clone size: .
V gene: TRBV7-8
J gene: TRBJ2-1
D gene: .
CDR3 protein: CASSPEGKTYNEQFF
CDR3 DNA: TGTGCCAGCAGCCCCGAGGGCAAAACCTACAATGAGCAGTTCTTC

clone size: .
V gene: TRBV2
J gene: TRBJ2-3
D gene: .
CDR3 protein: CASSDDSHTDTQYF
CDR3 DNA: TGTGCCAGCAGTGACGACTCCCACACAGATACGCAGTATTTT

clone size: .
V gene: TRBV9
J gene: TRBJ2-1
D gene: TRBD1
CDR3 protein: CASSGPDRDHEQFF
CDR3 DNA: TGTGCCAGCAGCGGACCCGACAGGGACCATGAGCAGTTCTTC

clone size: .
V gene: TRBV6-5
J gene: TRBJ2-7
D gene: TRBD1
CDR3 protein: CASSYGDSSYEQYF
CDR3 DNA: TGTGCCAGCAGTTATGGGGACAGCTCCTACGAGCAGTACTTC

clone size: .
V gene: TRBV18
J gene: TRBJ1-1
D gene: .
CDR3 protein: CASSPRTPPTEAFF
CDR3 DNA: TGTGCCAGCTCACCTCGGACTCCGCCCACTGAAGCTTTCTTT

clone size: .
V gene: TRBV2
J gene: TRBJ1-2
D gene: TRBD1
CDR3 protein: CASSERTGPYGYTF
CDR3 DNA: TGTGCCAGCAGTGAAAGGACAGGTCCCTATGGCTACACCTTC

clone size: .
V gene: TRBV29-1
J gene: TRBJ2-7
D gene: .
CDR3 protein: CSVAWQAYYEQYF
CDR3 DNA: TGCAGCGTTGCATGGCAGGCATACTACGAGCAGTACTTC

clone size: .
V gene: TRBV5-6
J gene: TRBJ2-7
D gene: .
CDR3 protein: CASSHQTGTYEQYF
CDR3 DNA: TGTGCCAGCAGCCATCAAACAGGGACCTACGAGCAGTACTTC

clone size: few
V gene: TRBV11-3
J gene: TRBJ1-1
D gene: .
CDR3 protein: CASSFRSTEAFF
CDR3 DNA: TGTGCCAGCAGCTTTAGGAGCACTGAAGCTTTCTTT

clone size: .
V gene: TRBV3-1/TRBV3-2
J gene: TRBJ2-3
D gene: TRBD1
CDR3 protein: CASSHSRGLWDTQYF
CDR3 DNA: TGTGCCAGCAGCCATTCCAGGGGGCTGTGGGATACGCAGTATTTT